This T cell receptor beta chain comes out of a study of CD8+ T cells in alopecia areata. Broader study findings: While patients received tofacitinib, many expanded lesional clones remained present in scalp and blood.

Documented treatment: oral pan-JAK inhibitor, 5-10 mg twice daily. RNA, once extracted, was reverse transcribed into cDNA for use as the sequencing template. TCRdb's table, derived via immunoSEQ multiplex PCR, lists solely in-frame clones and lacks some. The table has about 270,000 clones, 60% seen once. CDR3 length equals 8 residues. The germline V gene has CDR1 GTSNPN and CDR2 SVGIG (reference sequence). Trimming removed 8 bases from V and 6 bases from J, with 4 bases in between. This clone was detected only a few times. Its specificity is not known. The specimen was CD4+ T cells sorted from blood, collected at roughly week 53, from a patient treated with tofacitinib. The TCR was taken from a human donor with alopecia areata. The J gene is TRBJ1-2, the V gene TRBV30; D remains unclear. Here the CDR3 reads CALNGYTF. For the CDR3, the DNA is TGTGCCCTCAATGGCTACACCTTC.